This T cell receptor beta chain stems from a study of OX40 agonist ivuxolimab in advanced cancers. The wider study: Ivuxolimab, an agonist antibody against OX40 (CD134), was given to patients. Study observations and caveats: People who partly responded at 0.1-3.0 mg/kg had some of the least clonal expansion seen. Expanded clones were, on average, more numerous in CD8+ T cells than in CD4+.

This CDR3 region has 15 residues. The germline CDR1 and CDR2 sequences are LNHDA and SQIVND (reference sequence). Trimming cost V 6 bases and J 3 bases; bases outside gene matches: 10. Concerning this clone: Its antigen is as yet unknown.

Some clones are missing from TCRdb's copy, which holds only in-frame ones; the method was immunoSEQ multiplex PCR. The data show more than 65,000 clones, just under 85% seen once. Peripheral blood came from all dose cohorts at three timepoints. Material: CD4+ or CD8+ T cells sorted from blood, obtained in a trial of the OX40 agonist ivuxolimab. The clonotype comes from an adult with an advanced solid tumor such as melanoma, head and neck, liver or kidney cancer. This chain uses TRBV19 with TRBJ2-7, with 8 bases matching TRBD2. CDR3 DNA: TGTGCCAGTAGCAACCCCGGGACTAGTGACTACGAGCAGTACTTC. Translation: CASSNPGTSDYEQYF.